A selection of T cell receptor beta chains follows, all from one sample in a study of cytomegalovirus exposure and HLA in healthy donors. Method: immunoSEQ multiplex PCR; TCRdb's copy keeps in-frame clones and lacks some. The data contain about 120,000 clones, about 91% of them seen just once; the ten biggest clones take up approximately 2%. Sequencing was performed on PBMCs. The receptor source for this set is a man aged 18 to 30 in good health and CMV-seronegative. Both conserved end residues are part of each CDR3. D genes are given only for firm matches. The size of a clone is reported for some rows only, either as once, few or many, or as a class for expanded clones.

v_call	d_call	j_call	clone_size	cdr3_nt	cdr3_aa
TRBV28	.	TRBJ2-7	few	TGTGCCAGCAGATCAGGGCCCTACGAGCAGTACTTC	CASRSGPYEQYF
TRBV9	.	TRBJ2-3	.	TGTGCCAGCAGCCCCCCCCTGGTTAGCGGACGCACAGATACGCAGTATTTT	CASSPPLVSGRTDTQYF
TRBV7-2	TRBD1	TRBJ2-1	.	TGTGCCAGCAGTTCAGGGGGTTACTACAATGAGCAGTTCTTC	CASSSGGYYNEQFF
TRBV2	TRBD1	TRBJ1-5	.	TGTGCCAGCACCGAGGGACAGGGGGGTCAGCCCCAGCATTTT	CASTEGQGGQPQHF
TRBV19	.	TRBJ2-1	.	TGTGCCAGTAGTATAGGGGTGGGCGAGCAGTTCTTC	CASSIGVGEQFF
TRBV27	.	TRBJ1-2	.	TGTGCCAGCAGTTTAAGGGGGAACTATGGCTACACCTTC	CASSLRGNYGYTF
TRBV4-1	.	TRBJ1-2	.	TGCGCCAGCAGCCCTAATCCACAGGCTAACTATGGCTACACCTTC	CASSPNPQANYGYTF
TRBV6-5	TRBD2	TRBJ2-1	.	TGTGCCAGCAGCCGGACTAGCGGGACGGTCAATGAGCAGTTCTTC	CASSRTSGTVNEQFF
TRBV6-4	TRBD2	TRBJ2-1	many	TGTGCCAGCAGTCAAGCGGGGGATTACAATGAGCAGTTCTTC	CASSQAGDYNEQFF
TRBV7-9	.	TRBJ1-2	.	TGTGCCAGCAGCTTAATGGGCAGGCCCTATGGCTACACCTTC	CASSLMGRPYGYTF
TRBV6-5	.	TRBJ1-5	.	TGTGCCAGCAGTTACTCTCGAGGGGGACGTCAGCCCCAGCATTTT	CASSYSRGGRQPQHF
TRBV30	.	TRBJ1-5	.	TGTGCCTGGAGTCCCGGAGACAGTTCTGTCACGCCCCAGCATTTT	CAWSPGDSSVTPQHF
TRBV23-1	TRBD1	TRBJ2-7	.	TGCGCCAGCAGTCCGGGACAGGGGCGTTACGAGCAGTACTTC	CASSPGQGRYEQYF
TRBV6-1	TRBD1	TRBJ2-2	.	TGTGCCAGCCGCTGGACAGGGGGGACCGGGGAGCTGTTTTTT	CASRWTGGTGELFF
TRBV19	TRBD1	TRBJ1-1	.	TGTGCCAGTAGTATAGGGACGACAGGGGGCACGAACACTGAAGCTTTCTTT	CASSIGTTGGTNTEAFF
TRBV6-1	.	TRBJ1-6	.	TGTGCCAGCAGTGAAATGGCATTCCAAACTAATTCACCCCTCCACTTT	CASSEMAFQTNSPLHF
TRBV2	.	TRBJ2-3	.	TGTGCCAGCAGTGGTCAGGGTTTTACGCAGTATTTT	CASSGQGFTQYF
TRBV6-6	TRBD2	TRBJ2-7	.	TGTGCCAGCAGTTCCCTAGGACTAGCCGGCGAGCAGTACTTC	CASSSLGLAGEQYF
TRBV5-1	.	TRBJ1-2	.	TGCGCCAGCAGCTCTACCGACACGCTAAGGACCTTC	CASSSTDTLRTF
TRBV6-1	TRBD2	TRBJ2-1	once	TGTGCCAGCAGTGAAGCGTTGGGCAGACTAGCTGTCTATGAGCAGTTCTTC	CASSEALGRLAVYEQFF
TRBV5-4	.	TRBJ2-4	.	TGTGCCAGCAGCTTGGACAGATTAGCCAAAAACATTCAGTACTTC	CASSLDRLAKNIQYF
TRBV7-6	.	TRBJ1-1	.	TGTGCCAGCAGCTTAACCGGGATGAACACTGAAGCTTTCTTT	CASSLTGMNTEAFF
TRBV27	.	TRBJ1-4	once	TGTGCCAGCAGTTTATTCTGGACACACTCAACTAATGAAAAACTGTTTTTT	CASSLFWTHSTNEKLFF
TRBV28	TRBD1	TRBJ2-7	once	TGTGCCAGTCAAGGGACAGGGGGCGAATACGAGCAGTACTTC	CASQGTGGEYEQYF
TRBV7-8	TRBD2	TRBJ2-7	.	TGTGCCAGCAGCTTGGAGGGACTAGCGGGCCGGCAGTACTTC	CASSLEGLAGRQYF
TRBV27	TRBD1	TRBJ1-1	.	TGTGCCAGCAGTTTGTATTTACAGGGGGACACTGAAGCTTTCTTT	CASSLYLQGDTEAFF
TRBV18	.	TRBJ2-7	.	TGTGCCAGCTCACCACTTTCAGGGTTCTACGAGCAGTACTTC	CASSPLSGFYEQYF
TRBV6-5	.	TRBJ2-7	.	TGTGCCAGCAGTAATCAGGGTTACTACGAGCAGTACTTC	CASSNQGYYEQYF
TRBV5-4	.	TRBJ1-6	.	TGTGCCAGCAGCTTGGATTCAAAAAATAATTCACCCCTCCACTTT	CASSLDSKNNSPLHF
TRBV5-5	TRBD1	TRBJ2-7	.	TGTGCCAGCAGCCCTGCACCGGGACAGGACCCCTACGAGCAGTACTTC	CASSPAPGQDPYEQYF
TRBV19	TRBD2	TRBJ2-7	.	TGTGCCAGTAGTGCCCCACTCCGGGAGATCGGGACTAGCGGGAGTTACGAGCAGTACTTC	CASSAPLREIGTSGSYEQYF
TRBV7-8	.	TRBJ1-6	.	TGTGCCAGCAGCTTAGGTCGGTTGATTAATTCACCCCTCCACTTT	CASSLGRLINSPLHF